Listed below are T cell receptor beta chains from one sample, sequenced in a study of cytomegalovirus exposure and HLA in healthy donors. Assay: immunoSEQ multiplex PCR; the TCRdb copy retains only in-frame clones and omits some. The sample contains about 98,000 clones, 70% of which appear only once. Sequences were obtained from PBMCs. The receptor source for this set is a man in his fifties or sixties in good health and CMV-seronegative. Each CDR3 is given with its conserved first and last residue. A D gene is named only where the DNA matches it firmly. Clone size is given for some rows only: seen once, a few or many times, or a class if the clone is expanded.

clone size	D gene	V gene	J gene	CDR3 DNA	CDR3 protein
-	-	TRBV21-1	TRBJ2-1	TGTGCCAGCAGGTTGCGGGAGAGGTTCTCCTACAATGAGCAGTTCTTC	CASRLRERFSYNEQFF
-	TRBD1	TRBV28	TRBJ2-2	TGTGCCAGCAGTCCCCATTATTGGAAGGGGGCGACCGGGGAGCTGTTTTTT	CASSPHYWKGATGELFF
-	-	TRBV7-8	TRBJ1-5	TGTGCCAGCAGCGCAGAGACAGAGGGCAATCAGCCCCAGCATTTT	CASSAETEGNQPQHF
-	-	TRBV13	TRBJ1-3	TGTGCCAGCAGCTTAGATCGGGGGAAGAGCTCTGGAAACACCATATATTTT	CASSLDRGKSSGNTIYF
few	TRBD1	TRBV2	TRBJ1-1	TGTGCCAGCAGAAGGGGGCGTCAGAACACTGAAGCTTTCTTT	CASRRGRQNTEAFF
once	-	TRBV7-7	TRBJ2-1	TGTGCTAGCAGCCCGTCGGACAGTGTGTTTAATGAGCAGTTCTTC	CASSPSDSVFNEQFF
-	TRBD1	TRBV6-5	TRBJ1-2	TGTGCCAGCAGTTACCGACAGGGGGGCTATGGCTACACCTTC	CASSYRQGGYGYTF
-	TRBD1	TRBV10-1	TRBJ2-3	TGCGCCAGCAGTGATTTTAGGGACAGGGACGAGGATACGCAGTATTTT	CASSDFRDRDEDTQYF
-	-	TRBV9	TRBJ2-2	TGTGCCAGCAGCCTCCTGGTAGCGGAGGACACCGGGGAGCTGTTTTTT	CASSLLVAEDTGELFF
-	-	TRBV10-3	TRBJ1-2	TGTGCCATCCAGCACGCCCTGGGGCAGAAGAAAGAGAGGTTCTATGGCTACACCTTC	CAIQHALGQKKERFYGYTF
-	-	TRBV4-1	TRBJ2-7	TGCGCCAGCAGCCAAACGACAGTCTCCTACGAGCAGTACTTC	CASSQTTVSYEQYF
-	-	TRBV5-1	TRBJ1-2	TGCGCCAGCAGCTTGGGGGGCGGCGATGGCTACACCTTC	CASSLGGGDGYTF
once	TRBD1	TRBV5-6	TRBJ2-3	TGTGCCAGCAGCTTGGTAACAGGGGTTTTGGGGACAGATACGCAGTATTTT	CASSLVTGVLGTDTQYF
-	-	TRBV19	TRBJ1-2	TGTGCCAGTAGCCTGGTTCTGGGGCCATCTAACTATGGCTACACCTTC	CASSLVLGPSNYGYTF
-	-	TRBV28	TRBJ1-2	TGTGCCAGCAGTTTTGGACAGAATTATGGCTACACCTTC	CASSFGQNYGYTF
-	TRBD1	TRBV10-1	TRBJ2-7	TGCGCCAGCAGTGCCGGACAGGGGAGCTCCTACGAGCAGTACTTC	CASSAGQGSSYEQYF
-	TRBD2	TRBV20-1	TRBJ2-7	TGCAGTGCCCGACTAGCCCACGAGCAGTACTTC	CSARLAHEQYF
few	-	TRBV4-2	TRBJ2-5	TGTGCCAGCAGCCAAGATCCCGGCGGTAGGAAGACCCAGTACTTC	CASSQDPGGRKTQYF
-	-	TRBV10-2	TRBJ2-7	TGCGCCAGCAGTGATGCCGGAGGTAATAGCGGATCCTCCTACGAGCAGTACTTC	CASSDAGGNSGSSYEQYF
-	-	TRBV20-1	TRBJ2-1	TGCAGTGCTAGTGGGGGGAATGAGCAGTTCTTC	CSASGGNEQFF
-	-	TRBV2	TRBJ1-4	TGTGCCAGCAGTGAGACCGGGACCCGGGGGGAAAAACTGTTTTTT	CASSETGTRGEKLFF
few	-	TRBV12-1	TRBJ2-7	TGTGCCAGCACTCTAACCGGGACTAGCGGGAGTGACGAGCAGTACTTC	CASTLTGTSGSDEQYF
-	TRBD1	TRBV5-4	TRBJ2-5	TGTGCCAGCAGCTTGAGACAGGGAGAATACTTCGAACAAGAGACCCAGTACTTC	CASSLRQGEYFEQETQYF
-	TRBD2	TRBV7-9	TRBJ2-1	TGTGCCAGCAGCTTCTCTAGCGGGAGGGCCAGTGAGCAGTTCTTC	CASSFSSGRASEQFF
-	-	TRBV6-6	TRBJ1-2	TGTGCCAGCAGTTCTCCGGGTTACCAAAGTAACTATGGCTACACCTTC	CASSSPGYQSNYGYTF
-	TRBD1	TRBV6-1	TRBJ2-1	TGTGCCAGCAGACTAGGACAGGGGGCCGGCAATGAGCAGTTCTTC	CASRLGQGAGNEQFF
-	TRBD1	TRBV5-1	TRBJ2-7	TGCACCAGCAGCGTGGGACAGGGTGTTGACGAGCAGTACTTC	CTSSVGQGVDEQYF
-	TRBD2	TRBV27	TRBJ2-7	TGTGCCAGCAACCTTGCGGGAGCGGCGAATTACGAGCAGTACTTC	CASNLAGAANYEQYF
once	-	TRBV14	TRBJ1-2	TGTGCCAGCAGCCAAGATTTAAGGGAAAGGGGTGGCTACACCTTC	CASSQDLRERGGYTF
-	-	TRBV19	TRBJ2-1	TGTGCCAGTAGTATGGCGGTCAATGAGCAGTTCTTC	CASSMAVNEQFF
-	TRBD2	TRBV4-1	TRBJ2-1	TGCGCCAGCAGCCAAGAGGGACTAGCGGGAGGGGCGAATGAGCAGTTCTTC	CASSQEGLAGGANEQFF
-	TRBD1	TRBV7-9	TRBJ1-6	TGTGCCAGCAGCTTAGGTCGGACAGGGGATAATTCACCCCTCCACTTT	CASSLGRTGDNSPLHF
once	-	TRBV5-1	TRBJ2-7	TGCGCCAGCAGCTTGTTGCGTCCGCGTGCCGGGAGCTCCTACGAGCAGTACTTC	CASSLLRPRAGSSYEQYF
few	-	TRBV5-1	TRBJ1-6	TGCGCCAGCAGCTTGGTTGCAGCATCCGACGGGCCCCTCCACTTT	CASSLVAASDGPLHF
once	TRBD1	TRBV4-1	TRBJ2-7	TGCGCCAGCTCCCACGGGACAGGAGCCTCCTACGAGCAGTACTTC	CASSHGTGASYEQYF
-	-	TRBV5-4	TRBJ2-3	TGTGCCAGCAGCTTCAGGGTAACAGATACGCAGTATTTT	CASSFRVTDTQYF
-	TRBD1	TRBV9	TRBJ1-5	TGTGCCAGCAGCGTAGGGCAGGGGGGAATGCAGCCCCAGCATTTT	CASSVGQGGMQPQHF
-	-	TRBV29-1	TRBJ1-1	TGCAGCGTTCGAGACAGAGTGAACACTGAAGCTTTCTTT	CSVRDRVNTEAFF
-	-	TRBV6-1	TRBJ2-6	TGTGCCAGCAGTGGGGGGGTCTCTGGGGCCAACGTCCTGACTTTC	CASSGGVSGANVLTF
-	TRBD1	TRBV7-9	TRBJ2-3	TGTGCCAGCAGCCGAGCTCCTCAGGGGGCAGATACGCAGTATTTT	CASSRAPQGADTQYF
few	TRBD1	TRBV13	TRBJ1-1	TGTGCCAGCAGCTTAGGACCGGGACAGGGAAACACTGAAGCTTTCTTT	CASSLGPGQGNTEAFF
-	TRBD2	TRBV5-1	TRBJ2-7	TGCGCCAGCAGCCAGACACCAGAACGGGGGGGTTCCGAGCAGTACTTC	CASSQTPERGGSEQYF
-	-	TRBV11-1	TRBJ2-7	TGTGCCAGCAGCTTAGGGTCTCCAGGGAATTCCTACGAGCAGTACTTC	CASSLGSPGNSYEQYF
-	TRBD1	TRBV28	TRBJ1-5	TGTGCCAGCAGTGCACTCCAGGGGGCGAGTTTTCAGCCCCAGCATTTT	CASSALQGASFQPQHF
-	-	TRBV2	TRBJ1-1	TGTGCCAGCGCGTCCGAGGACACTGAAGCTTTCTTT	CASASEDTEAFF
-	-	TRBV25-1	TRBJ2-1	TGTGCCAGCCGCGAAGCGGACAGCTCCTACAATGAGCAGTTCTTC	CASREADSSYNEQFF
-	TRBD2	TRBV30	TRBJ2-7	TGTGCCTGGGCGACGACTAGCGGGAGTCACGAGCAGTACTTC	CAWATTSGSHEQYF
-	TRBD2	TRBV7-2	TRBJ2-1	TGTGCCAGCAGCGGTTGGACTAGCGGATACAATGAGCAGTTCTTC	CASSGWTSGYNEQFF
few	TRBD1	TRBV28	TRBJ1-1	TGTGCCAGCAGTTGGGGACAGACTCCGGTCGCTTTCTTT	CASSWGQTPVAFF
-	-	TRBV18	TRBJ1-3	TGTGCCAGCTCACCCCGTGGATTAGGGGAATCTGGAAACACCATATATTTT	CASSPRGLGESGNTIYF